Listed below are T cell receptor beta chains from one sample, sequenced in a study of shared clonotypes between healthy human individuals. Here immunoSEQ multiplex PCR was the method, and the copy in TCRdb shows in-frame clones only, minus some. This table has 2,500,000 or so clones, 85% to 95% appearing once. Input material: naive CD4+ T cells from PBMCs. The source of these receptors is a man aged 18 to 29 in good health. Some clones in this sample may be carry-over from other donors' samples. Both conserved end residues are part of each CDR3. A D gene is named only where the DNA matches it firmly. Size is stated for part of the rows, as once, few or many counts, or as a class when the clone is expanded.

>.|TRBJ1-2|once|TRBV18
CASSPPERDGYTF
TGTGCCAGCTCACCACCAGAAAGGGATGGCTACACCTTC
>.|TRBJ2-7|.|TRBV6-1
CASSEWGRVYEQYF
TGTGCCAGCAGTGAATGGGGCAGGGTCTACGAGCAGTACTTC
>.|TRBJ2-7|once|TRBV28
CASSWVGGQYF
TGTGCCAGCAGTTGGGTTGGCGGGCAGTACTTC
>.|TRBJ1-2|.|TRBV11-2
CASSYSTGGGYTF
TGTGCCAGCAGCTACTCAACGGGTGGCGGCTACACCTTC
>.|TRBJ1-2|.|TRBV23-1
CASSQPDVRGIGDGYTF
TGCGCCAGCAGTCAGCCCGACGTGAGGGGGATTGGGGATGGCTACACCTTC
>.|TRBJ1-5|few|TRBV28
CASSRHSGNQPQHF
TGTGCCAGCAGCCGTCACAGTGGCAATCAGCCCCAGCATTTT
>.|TRBJ2-1|once|TRBV30
CAWGSYNEQFF
TGTGCCTGGGGATCCTACAATGAGCAGTTCTTC
>.|TRBJ2-1|.|TRBV11-3
CASSPKGYNEQFF
TGTGCCAGCAGCCCCAAGGGTTATAATGAGCAGTTCTTC
>.|TRBJ2-7|.|TRBV2
CASRTVSYEQYF
TGTGCCAGCCGGACAGTCTCCTACGAGCAGTACTTC
>TRBD1|TRBJ2-7|.|TRBV2
CASSEQGQKYEQYF
TGTGCCAGCAGTGAACAGGGACAGAAATACGAGCAGTACTTC
>.|TRBJ1-1|once|TRBV5-6
CASSGRTGYTEAFF
TGTGCCAGCAGCGGGCGGACGGGCTACACTGAAGCTTTCTTT
>TRBD1|TRBJ2-5|.|TRBV5-1
CASSPDRGQETQYF
TGCGCCAGCAGCCCGGACAGGGGCCAAGAGACCCAGTACTTC
>.|TRBJ2-2|.|TRBV21-1
CASSGQGANTGELFF
TGTGCCAGCAGCGGACAGGGCGCGAACACCGGGGAGCTGTTTTTT
>TRBD1|TRBJ1-2|.|TRBV7-9
CASSFNSQGDGYTF
TGTGCCAGCAGCTTCAATTCTCAGGGGGACGGCTACACCTTC
>TRBD2|TRBJ2-7|.|TRBV10-3
CAISELAGEYEQYF
TGTGCCATCAGTGAACTAGCGGGGGAATACGAGCAGTACTTC
>TRBD1|TRBJ1-5|.|TRBV18
CASSQQGNNQPQRINQPQHF
TGTGCCAGCTCACAACAGGGGAACAATCAGCCCCAACGTATCAATCAGCCCCAGCATTTT
>.|TRBJ1-1|.|TRBV5-6
CASSPRLGAEAFF
TGTGCCAGCAGCCCCCGACTGGGGGCTGAAGCTTTCTTT
>TRBD1|TRBJ1-2|.|TRBV19
CASRTGTGASNYGYTF
TGTGCCAGTAGGACGGGGACAGGGGCTTCAAACTATGGCTACACCTTC
>.|TRBJ1-6|once|TRBV28
CASRQGAGSPLHF
TGTGCCAGCCGGCAGGGTGCAGGGTCACCCCTCCACTTT
>.|TRBJ2-7|.|TRBV30
CAWSMDSAGRSEQYF
TGTGCCTGGAGTATGGATTCGGCGGGGAGAAGCGAGCAGTACTTC
>.|TRBJ2-7|few|TRBV7-9
CASSFQGYEQYF
TGTGCCAGCAGCTTTCAGGGCTACGAGCAGTACTTC
>TRBD1|TRBJ2-3|.|TRBV10-3
CATRQGASGDTQYF
TGTGCCACGAGACAGGGGGCGAGTGGGGATACGCAGTATTTT
>.|TRBJ2-7|.|TRBV29-1
CSARVVSSYEQYF
TGCAGCGCCCGGGTGGTTAGCTCCTACGAGCAGTACTTC
>.|TRBJ1-1|.|TRBV11-2
CASSLGEGSYTEAFF
TGTGCCAGCAGCTTAGGTGAGGGTAGTTACACTGAAGCTTTCTTT
>TRBD1|TRBJ1-5|.|TRBV28
CASSPDRGSQPQHF
TGTGCCAGCAGCCCGGACAGGGGAAGTCAGCCCCAGCATTTT
>TRBD2|TRBJ2-1|.|TRBV7-9
CASSPMGPGLVRFDEQFF
TGTGCCAGCAGCCCAATGGGTCCGGGACTAGTTCGATTCGATGAGCAGTTCTTC
>.|TRBJ2-3|once|TRBV15
CATRRSWADTQYF
TGTGCCACCAGAAGGTCGTGGGCAGATACGCAGTATTTT
>.|TRBJ2-1|.|TRBV5-1
CASSLETRGRDNEQFF
TGCGCCAGCAGCTTGGAGACTAGGGGAAGGGACAATGAGCAGTTCTTC
>.|TRBJ2-1|.|TRBV28
CASSPRDTRSYNEQFF
TGTGCCAGCAGCCCCCGGGACACACGCTCCTACAATGAGCAGTTCTTC
>.|TRBJ2-3|.|TRBV11-1
CASSVGLGSTDTQYF
TGTGCCAGCAGCGTGGGACTGGGAAGCACAGATACGCAGTATTTT
>.|TRBJ1-3|.|TRBV9
CASSANQGSGNTIYF
TGTGCCAGCAGCGCGAATCAGGGTTCTGGAAACACCATATATTTT
>TRBD2|TRBJ2-2|.|TRBV25-1
CASRGAGGRGIGELFF
TGTGCCAGCCGTGGGGCGGGAGGTCGGGGTATCGGGGAGCTGTTTTTT
>TRBD1|TRBJ1-2|.|TRBV28
CASSLGTDYGYTF
TGTGCCAGCAGTTTAGGGACAGATTATGGCTACACCTTC
>TRBD2|TRBJ2-4|.|TRBV7-9
CASSLYTSGIDKNIQYF
TGTGCCAGCAGCTTGTATACTAGCGGGATTGACAAAAACATTCAGTACTTC
>TRBD1|TRBJ2-2|.|TRBV28
CASSPNRGRNTGELFF
TGTGCCAGCAGTCCAAACAGGGGACGAAACACCGGGGAGCTGTTTTTT
>TRBD2|TRBJ2-1|.|TRBV5-4
CASSLLTSGSDEQFF
TGTGCCAGCAGCTTGCTTACTAGCGGGAGTGATGAGCAGTTCTTC
>TRBD2|TRBJ2-3|many|TRBV27
CASRLAGGQPSTDTQYF
TGTGCCAGCAGACTAGCGGGAGGGCAGCCTTCAACAGATACGCAGTATTTT
>.|TRBJ2-1|.|TRBV6-5
CASRTFRDQQFF
TGTGCCAGCAGAACATTCCGGGATCAGCAGTTCTTC